Below are 2 T cell receptor beta chains sequenced from a single sample in a study of shared clonotypes between healthy human individuals. Profiling relied on immunoSEQ multiplex PCR, and the TCRdb table lists in-frame clones only, not all of them. This sample yields 740,000 or so clones, of which around four fifths are seen a single time; about 1.8% belongs to the top ten. Sequencing was carried out using memory CD4+ T cells sorted from blood. Subset in this sample: CD45RA-negative fraction. These receptors all stem from a woman in her 30s in good health.

The CDR3 reads CASSYSMAGEQFF. The CDR3 bases are TGTGCCAGCAGTTACTCGATGGCGGGTGAGCAGTTCTTC. The gene calls are TRBV6-5 and TRBJ2-1, with D maybe TRBD2 (5 bases). The length of the CDR3 is 13 residues. The germline V and J ends were trimmed by 0 bases and 9 bases, with 9 bases remaining between them. Germline V gene data show CDR1 as MNHEY and CDR2 as SVGAGI.

The gene calls are TRBV19 and TRBJ2-3; TRBD2 matches at 7 bases. The CDR3 length is 15 residues. The trim removed 3 bases at V and 2 bases at J, leaving 5 bases unmatched. Germline CDR1 and CDR2: LNHDA and SQIVND (reference sequence). The CDR3: CASSMGGHFTDTQYF. CDR3 coding DNA: TGTGCCAGTAGTATGGGAGGGCACTTCACAGATACGCAGTATTTT.